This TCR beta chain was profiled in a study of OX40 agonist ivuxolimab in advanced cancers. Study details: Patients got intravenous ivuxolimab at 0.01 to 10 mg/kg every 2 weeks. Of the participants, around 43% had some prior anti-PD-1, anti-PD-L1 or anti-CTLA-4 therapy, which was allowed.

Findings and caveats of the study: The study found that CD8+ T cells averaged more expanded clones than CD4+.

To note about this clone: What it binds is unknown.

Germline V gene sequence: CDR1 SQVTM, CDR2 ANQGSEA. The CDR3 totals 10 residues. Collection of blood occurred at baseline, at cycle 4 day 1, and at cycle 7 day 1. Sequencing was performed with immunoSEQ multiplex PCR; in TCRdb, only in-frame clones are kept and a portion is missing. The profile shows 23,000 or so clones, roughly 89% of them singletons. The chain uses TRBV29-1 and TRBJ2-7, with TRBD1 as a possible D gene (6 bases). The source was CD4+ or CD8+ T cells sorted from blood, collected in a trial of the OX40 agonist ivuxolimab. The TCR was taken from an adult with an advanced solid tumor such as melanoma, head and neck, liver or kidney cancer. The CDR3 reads CRDRDNEQYF. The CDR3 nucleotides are TGCAGGGACCGGGACAACGAGCAGTACTTC.